This record looks at one TCR beta chain sequence and its context. The protocol was immunoSEQ multiplex PCR, while the TCRdb copy is restricted to in-frame clones and leaves out a portion. The sample shows fewer than 80,000 clones, 80% to 95% of them seen only once. Germline V gene lookup returns CDR1 DFQATT and CDR2 SNEGSKA (reference sequence). The CDR3 extends over 11 amino acids. The data were obtained in a study of blood T cell repertoires in COVID-19. The source material was peripheral blood. This receptor was taken from a human donor in a cohort sampled during active COVID-19. The gene calls are TRBV20-1 and TRBJ1-2; 8 bases align to TRBD1. The CDR3, as DNA: TGCAGCGCCCAGGGGGCCGTTGGCTACACCTTC. This codes for CSAQGAVGYTF.